This T cell receptor beta chain emerged from a study of metastatic and nonmetastatic thyroid tumors. Study at large: The study looked at repertoires side by side in blood and in tumor or nodule tissue from malignant and benign thyroid patients.

The CDR3 length is 15 residues. V dropped 6 bases and J dropped 2 bases, with 16 bases sitting between them. By frequency in the sample, this clone is medium-sized. Each patient went into thyroid surgery without having received any treatment. TCRdb reanalyzed the PCR reads via MiXCR. The data contain over 10,000 clones, approximately 30% of them singletons. The chain recombines TRBV12-3 or TRBV12-4 with TRBJ2-5; D possibly matches TRBD1 or TRBD2 (5 bases each). The specimen sequenced was tumor tissue. This receptor was identified in a male donor with papillary thyroid cancer or a benign thyroid nodule (not recorded which). Some clones in this sample may be carry-over from other donors' samples. The chain's CDR3 is CASSPRDQIQETQYF. The CDR3 DNA sequence: TGTGCCAGCAGCCCCCGGGACCAAATTCAAGAGACCCAGTACTTC.